A selection of T cell receptor beta chains follows, all from one sample in a study of blood T cells in healthy people across ages. In TCRdb, the 5' RACE reads were re-called with MiXCR into one record per CDR3 protein. This sample has under 2,000,000 distinct CDR3 sequences, with around half found just once. Sequenced sample: blood. Every receptor here comes from a woman between 35 and 50 years old in good health. The CDR3 runs from the conserved cysteine through the conserved F or W. The D gene is left open where the match is weak. Expanded clones are given a class, and other clones once, few, many or no size at all.

V gene: TRBV28
D gene: NA
J gene: TRBJ2-5
clone size: few
CDR3 DNA: TGTGCCAGCAGCCCGACAGTACGACGCCAAGAGACCCAGTACTTC
CDR3 protein: CASSPTVRRQETQYF

V gene: TRBV6-5
D gene: TRBD1
J gene: TRBJ2-5
clone size: NA
CDR3 DNA: TGTGCCAGCAGCTACGGGACAGGGGGCCGCCAAGAGACCCAGTACTTC
CDR3 protein: CASSYGTGGRQETQYF

V gene: TRBV27
D gene: TRBD2
J gene: TRBJ2-5
clone size: NA
CDR3 DNA: TGTGCCGGCAGGCAAATCGGGGGGGCTAGCGAGACCCAGTACTTC
CDR3 protein: CAGRQIGGASETQYF

V gene: TRBV9
D gene: NA
J gene: TRBJ2-1
clone size: NA
CDR3 DNA: TGTGCCAGCAGCGCTTCTGAGACAGCCAACAATGAGCAGTTCTTC
CDR3 protein: CASSASETANNEQFF

V gene: TRBV6-6
D gene: NA
J gene: TRBJ2-7
clone size: few
CDR3 DNA: TGTGCCAGCAGTTACTTTCACGACCCGATCTACGAGCAGTACTTC
CDR3 protein: CASSYFHDPIYEQYF

V gene: TRBV20-1
D gene: NA
J gene: TRBJ2-4
clone size: many
CDR3 DNA: TGCAGTGCAAGTGAACTAGCCAAAAACATTCAGTACTTC
CDR3 protein: CSASELAKNIQYF

V gene: TRBV7-2
D gene: NA
J gene: TRBJ2-3
clone size: NA
CDR3 DNA: TGTGCCAGCAGCTTAGATGTGGGTTCTAGCACAGATACGCAGTATTTT
CDR3 protein: CASSLDVGSSTDTQYF

V gene: TRBV6-2/TRBV6-3
D gene: NA
J gene: TRBJ2-7
clone size: NA
CDR3 DNA: TGTGCCAGCAGTTTGCCTGGACTACCAAACTCCGAGCAGTACTTC
CDR3 protein: CASSLPGLPNSEQYF

V gene: TRBV20-1
D gene: NA
J gene: TRBJ2-3
clone size: once
CDR3 DNA: TGCAGTGCTAGAGATCCCCAGACCCGATTCGCTAGCACAGATACGCAGTATTTT
CDR3 protein: CSARDPQTRFASTDTQYF

V gene: TRBV4-1
D gene: NA
J gene: TRBJ1-6
clone size: few
CDR3 DNA: TGCGCCAGCAGCCAAGACCGGGGGCGAGCTTCACCCCTCCACTTT
CDR3 protein: CASSQDRGRASPLHF

V gene: TRBV20-1
D gene: NA
J gene: TRBJ2-7
clone size: once
CDR3 DNA: TGCAGTGCTAGAGATTTCGATGAGCAGTACTTC
CDR3 protein: CSARDFDEQYF